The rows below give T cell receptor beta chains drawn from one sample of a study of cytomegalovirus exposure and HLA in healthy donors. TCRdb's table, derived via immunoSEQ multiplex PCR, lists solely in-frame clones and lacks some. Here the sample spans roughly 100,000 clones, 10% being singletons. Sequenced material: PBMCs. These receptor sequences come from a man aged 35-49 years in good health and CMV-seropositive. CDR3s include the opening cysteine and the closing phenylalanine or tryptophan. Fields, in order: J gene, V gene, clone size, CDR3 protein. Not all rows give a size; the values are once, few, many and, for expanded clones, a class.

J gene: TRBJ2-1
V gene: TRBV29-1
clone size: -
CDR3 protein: CSVDGTSGRNEQFF

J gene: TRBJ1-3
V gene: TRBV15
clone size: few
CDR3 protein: CATSSRDTSGNTIYF

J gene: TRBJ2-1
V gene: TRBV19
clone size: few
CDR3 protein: CASSTPYNEQFF

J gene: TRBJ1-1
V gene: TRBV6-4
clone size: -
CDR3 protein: CASSATGERTEAFF

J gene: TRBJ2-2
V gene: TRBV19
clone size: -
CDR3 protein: CATNVGGGGPGELFF

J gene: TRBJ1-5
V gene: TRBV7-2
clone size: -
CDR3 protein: CASSFGQGFRQPQHF

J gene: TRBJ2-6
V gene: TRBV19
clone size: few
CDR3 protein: CASSPGSLANVLTF

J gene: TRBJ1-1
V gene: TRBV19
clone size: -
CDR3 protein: CASKGTAEAFF

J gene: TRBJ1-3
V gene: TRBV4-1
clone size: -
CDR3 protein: CASSPPSGEGNTIYF

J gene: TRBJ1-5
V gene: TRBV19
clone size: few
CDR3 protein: CASSPLTGGGQPQHF

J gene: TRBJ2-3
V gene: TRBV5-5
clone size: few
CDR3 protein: CASSLVWTGDPDTQYF

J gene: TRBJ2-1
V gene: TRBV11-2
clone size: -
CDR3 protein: CASSPTSGTGYNEQFF

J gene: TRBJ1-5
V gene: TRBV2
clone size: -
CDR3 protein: CASSPGQGAQPQHF

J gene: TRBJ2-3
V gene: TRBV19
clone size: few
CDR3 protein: CNRDTQYF

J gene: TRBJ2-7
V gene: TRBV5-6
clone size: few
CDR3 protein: CASSGTGGMRTYEQYF

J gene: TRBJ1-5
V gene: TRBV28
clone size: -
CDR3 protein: CASSLPYQPQHF

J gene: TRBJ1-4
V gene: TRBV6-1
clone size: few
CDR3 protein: CATQGPANEKLFF

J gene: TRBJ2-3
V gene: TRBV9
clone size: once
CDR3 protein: CASSPGTSGDTQYF

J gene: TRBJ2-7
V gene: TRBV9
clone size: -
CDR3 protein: CASSVVGGEQYF

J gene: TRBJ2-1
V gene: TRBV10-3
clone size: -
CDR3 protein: CAISSGLAETNEQFF

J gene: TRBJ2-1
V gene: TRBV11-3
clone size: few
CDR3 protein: CASSLRPVPGNEQFF

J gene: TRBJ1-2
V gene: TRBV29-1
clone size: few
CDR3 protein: CSVERGTPVYGYTF

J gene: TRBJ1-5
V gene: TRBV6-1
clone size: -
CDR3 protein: CASSEIFGGNQPQHF

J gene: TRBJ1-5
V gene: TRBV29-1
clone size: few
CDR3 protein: CSVRTGGEQPQHF

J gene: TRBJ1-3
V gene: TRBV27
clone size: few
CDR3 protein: CASSISFGGDTIYF

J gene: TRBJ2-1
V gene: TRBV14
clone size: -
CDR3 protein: CASSQGGAGEQFF

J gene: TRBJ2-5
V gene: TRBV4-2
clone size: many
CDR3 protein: CASSQGTSGREETQYF

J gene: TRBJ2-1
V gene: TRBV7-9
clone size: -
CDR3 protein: CASSLRGHEQFF

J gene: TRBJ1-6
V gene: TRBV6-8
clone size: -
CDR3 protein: CASSYTVQGIGNSPLHF

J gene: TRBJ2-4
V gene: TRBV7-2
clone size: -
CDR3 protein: CASSLAYGFQYF

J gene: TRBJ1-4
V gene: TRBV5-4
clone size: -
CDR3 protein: CASSPGQGAEKLFF

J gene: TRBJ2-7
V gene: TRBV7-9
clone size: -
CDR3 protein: CASSLYHEQYF

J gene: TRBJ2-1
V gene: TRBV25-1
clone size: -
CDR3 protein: CATTKAGGVDEQFF

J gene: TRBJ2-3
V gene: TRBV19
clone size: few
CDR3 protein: CASNPGTVLDTQYF

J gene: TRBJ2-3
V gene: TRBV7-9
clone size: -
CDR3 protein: CANINDRVPDTQYF

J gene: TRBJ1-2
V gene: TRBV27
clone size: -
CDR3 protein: CASSPRQGAIPYGYTF

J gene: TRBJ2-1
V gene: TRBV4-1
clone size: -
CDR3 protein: CASSHLAGSTYNEQFF

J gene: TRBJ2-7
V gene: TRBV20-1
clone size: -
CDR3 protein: CMGKIGGESYF

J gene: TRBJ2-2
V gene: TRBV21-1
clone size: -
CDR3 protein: CASSKDARTANTGELFF

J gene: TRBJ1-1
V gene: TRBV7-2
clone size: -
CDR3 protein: CASSLVQGRMAFF

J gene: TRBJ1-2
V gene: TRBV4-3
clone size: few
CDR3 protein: CASSQEDRAYGYTF

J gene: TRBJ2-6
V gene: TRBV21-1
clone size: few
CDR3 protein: CASSWRSGANVLTF